Below, 22 T cell receptor beta chains from the same sample are listed, as sequenced in a study of T cell clonality in common variable immunodeficiency. Method: immunoSEQ multiplex PCR; TCRdb's copy keeps in-frame clones and lacks some. This sample comprises fewer than 55,000 clones, none seen once only. Input material: peripheral blood mononuclear cells. These receptors were collected from a person aged 18 to 75 in good health.

This clone was observed a handful of times. Coverage ceases 3 residues before the CDR3 finishes, and the germline J gene fills in the end. This chain connects TRBV11-2 to TRBJ2-1, with a possible D match to TRBD2 (6 bases). The V and J ends lost 7 bases and 2 bases respectively, with 15 bases between them. The CDR3 length is 15 residues. Germline CDR1 SGHAT, CDR2 FQNNGV. The sequenced CDR3 bases are TGTGCCAGCACCAGAGCCGGGGGTGCCTACAATGAG. Its protein is CASTRAGGAYNE. From start to end, the CDR3 is CASTRAGGAYNEQFF.

This clone came up many times. From the germline J gene comes the end of the CDR3, since the read stops 3 residues before it. V usage is TRBV7-3 and J usage is TRBJ2-7; possible D gene TRBD2, 5 bases. The ends were cut back, 1 base at V and 0 bases at J, with 13 bases in the middle. The CDR3 totals 16 residues. Germline CDR1 and CDR2: SGHTA and FQGTGA. CDR3 bases read: TGTGCCAGCAGCTTAAGTGGCGGGTCGCCCTCCTACGAG. Protein product: CASSLSGGSPSYE. The entire CDR3 is CASSLSGGSPSYEQYF.

Details on this clone: The observed sequence ends 3 residues before the CDR3 terminus, with the missing tail filled in from the germline J gene. The rearrangement uses TRBV11-1 and TRBJ2-7; no clear D gene. The V end was cut by 4 bases, the J end by 5 bases, with 9 bases between. Germline CDR1 is SGHAT and CDR2 is FQDESV (reference sequence). This CDR3 contains 12 residues. The CDR3 DNA, read in part, is TGTGCCAGCAGCTCCCAGAATGACGAG. Translated: CASSSQNDE. The whole CDR3 sequence reads CASSSQNDEQYF.

This clone showed up many times. The CDR3: CASAKPGAQETQYF. The covered CDR3 bases are TGCGCCAGCGCCAAGCCAGGGGCTCAAGAGACC. The gene calls are TRBV5-1 and TRBJ2-5; D possibly corresponds to TRBD1 (6 bases). The observed sequence ends 3 residues before the CDR3 terminus, with the missing tail filled in from the germline J gene. The CDR3 loop spans 14 amino acids. With 7 bases removed from V and 2 bases from J, the gap between germline ends came to 15 bases. Germline V gives CDR1 SGHRS, CDR2 YFSETQ.

This clone was seen repeatedly, ten times or more. The DNA ends 3 residues before the CDR3 does, and the rest of the CDR3 is filled in from the germline J gene. The chain is built from TRBV7-2 and TRBJ2-7; the D is unclear. The V and J ends lost 5 bases and 1 base respectively, with 12 bases between them. The CDR3 loop spans 14 amino acids. CDR1 SGHTA and CDR2 FQGNSA come from the germline V gene. The sequenced CDR3 bases are TGTGCCAGCAGCCTTCTTAGTTCTTCCTACGAG. Its protein product is CASSLLSSSYE. The whole CDR3 region reads CASSLLSSSYEQYF.

This clone was counted many times. The read finishes 3 residues shy of the CDR3 end, and the germline J gene is used to complete it. This chain links TRBV5-1 with TRBJ2-1, with 10 bases lining up with TRBD2. The germline V gene has CDR1 SGHRS and CDR2 YFSETQ. Trimming at V came to 4 bases and at J to 6 bases, leaving 7 bases not matched to a gene. The CDR3 loop spans 15 amino acids. The CDR3 loop is CASSLSGRVGNEQFF. The CDR3 bases that were read are TGCGCCAGCAGCCTCAGCGGGAGGGTCGGCAATGAG. Complete variable domain (other parts from reference TRBV5-1 and TRBJ2-1): KAGVTQTPRYLIKTRGQQVTLSCSPISGHRSVSWYQQTPGQGLQFLFEYFSETQRNKGNFPGRFSGRQFSNSRSEMNVSTLELGDSALYLCASSLSGRVGNEQFFGPGTRLTVL.

Many counts were recorded for this clone. The read falls 3 residues short of the CDR3 end, and the missing part is taken from the germline J gene. The rearrangement links TRBV20-1 to TRBJ2-5; D call uncertain. The CDR3 is 12 amino acids. Trimming took 3 bases from V and 5 from J, leaving 10 bases between them. Looked up from germline, CDR1 is DFQATT and CDR2 is SNEGSKA (reference sequence). The CDR3 sequence is CSASRVGETQYF. The covered CDR3 bases are TGCAGTGCTAGCCGGGTCGGGGAGACC.

This clone was seen ten or more times. The sequence runs out 3 residues before the end of the CDR3; the remainder is reconstructed from the germline J gene. The rearrangement joins TRBV10-3 to TRBJ2-3, with 7 bases that match TRBD1. Trimming removed 9 bases from V and 4 bases from J; junction bases left unmatched: 10. The CDR3 is 14 amino acids. Germline CDR1 and CDR2: ENHRY and SYGVKD. The sequenced part of the CDR3 DNA is TGTGCCATTCGGACAGGAACCCGCGCAGATACG. Protein sequence: CAIRTGTRADT. The whole CDR3 sequence is CAIRTGTRADTQYF.

In its sample, this clone was seen many times. The DNA ends 3 residues before the CDR3 does, and the rest of the CDR3 is filled in from the germline J gene. The rearrangement uses TRBV2 and TRBJ2-3, with 10 bases aligning to TRBD2. This CDR3 has 15 amino acids. V gave up 5 bases and J gave up 6 bases; unmatched junction bases: 8. Germline assignment: CDR1 SNHLY and CDR2 FYNNEI. Incomplete CDR3 DNA: TGTGCCAGCAGTAGTCTCGGGACTAGCGTGGATACG. Protein product: CASSSLGTSVDT. The entire CDR3 is CASSSLGTSVDTQYF.

This clone was seen ten or more times. The read terminates 3 residues ahead of where the CDR3 ends, so the germline J gene completes it. This rearrangement joins TRBV6-2 or TRBV6-3 to TRBJ2-1; D is perhaps TRBD1 (5 bases). Germline-derived CDR1 and CDR2 are MNHEY and SVGEGT. The CDR3 has 15 residues. Trimming left V 4 bases short and J 7 bases short, with 17 bases between. The covered CDR3 bases are TGTGCCAGCAGTTTGGGGCCAGCCGATTGGAATGAG. It codes for CASSLGPADWNE. The whole CDR3 sequence is CASSLGPADWNEQFF.

This clone was counted a few times. CDR3 DNA (partial): TGCAGTAAGGACAGCTCCTACAATGAG. The encoded protein is CSKDSSYNE. The complete CDR3 reads CSKDSSYNEQFF. The chain combines TRBV20-1 with TRBJ2-1, with a tentative D call TRBD1 (6 bases). The observed sequence ends 3 residues before the CDR3 terminus, with the missing tail filled in from the germline J gene. The length of the CDR3 is 12 residues. Germline-derived CDR1 and CDR2 are DFQATT and SNEGSKA (reference sequence). Trimming shortened V by 8 bases and J by 0 bases, and 8 bases separated the two germline ends.

Points on this clone: The CDR3 extends 3 residues past the end of the read, so its final part is completed from the germline J gene. The genes are TRBV7-9 and TRBJ2-3; TRBD1 matches 7 bases. The CDR3 is made up of 15 amino acids. After removal of 5 bases from V and 3 bases from J, the junction contained 8 bases not matched to a gene. Germline V CDR1 and CDR2: SEHNR, FQNEAQ (reference sequence). The DNA read from the CDR3 is TGTGCCAGCAGCCACACAGGGGATTATACAGATACG. Its protein product is CASSHTGDYTDT. In full, the CDR3 reads CASSHTGDYTDTQYF.

This clone was counted ten times or more. The read finishes 3 residues shy of the CDR3 end, and the germline J gene is used to complete it. The chain has TRBV19 and TRBJ2-7; TRBD1 aligns across 9 bases. V lost 1 base to trimming and J lost 2 bases; unmatched junction nucleotides: 6. The CDR3 covers 16 residues. Germline V gene lookup returns CDR1 LNHDA and CDR2 SQIVND (reference sequence). CDR3 protein: CASSIVARDRAYEQYF. The CDR3 bases that were read are TGTGCCAGTAGTATAGTAGCACGGGACAGGGCCTACGAG.

This clone has more than one count but fewer than ten. The read ends 3 residues early relative to the CDR3; the germline J gene fills the gap. This rearrangement joins TRBV11-2 to TRBJ1-6; 9 bases match TRBD1. Germline V gene data show CDR1 as SGHAT and CDR2 as FQNNGV. The CDR3 runs 15 residues. Trimming cost V 3 bases and J 7 bases; bases outside gene matches: 4. The DNA read from the CDR3 is TGTGCCAGCAGCTTTGGACAGGGGAAAAATTCACCC. Protein product: CASSFGQGKNSP. The complete CDR3 protein is CASSFGQGKNSPLHF.

This clone has a count of ten or more. The read ends 3 residues before the CDR3 terminus; that terminus is restored from the germline J gene. The rearrangement links TRBV7-2 to TRBJ2-1; D ambiguous. CDR1 and CDR2 from the germline V gene are SGHTA and FQGNSA. The CDR3 runs 14 residues. Between the trimmed V and J ends, which lost 5 bases and 4 bases, there was a span of 12 bases. The DNA read from the CDR3 is TGTGCCAGCAGCCCGGGTACGATGTACAATGAG. Encoded protein: CASSPGTMYNE. The CDR3 as a whole reads CASSPGTMYNEQFF.

This clone has only a few counts. The sequenced part of the CDR3 DNA is TGTGCCAGCAGCTTAGATGGGCCAGGGAACCAAAAA. Protein: CASSLDGPGNQK. The whole CDR3 region reads CASSLDGPGNQKLFF. The chain carries TRBV11-2 and TRBJ1-4; D is perhaps TRBD1 (5 bases). The sequence runs out 3 residues before the end of the CDR3; the remainder is reconstructed from the germline J gene. Germline lookup yields CDR1 SGHAT and CDR2 FQNNGV. The CDR3 runs 15 residues. The ends were cut back, 0 bases at V and 9 bases at J, with 14 bases in the middle.

This clone occurred many times. The sequence runs out 3 residues before the end of the CDR3; the remainder is reconstructed from the germline J gene. The rearrangement uses TRBV7-7 and TRBJ2-5; 9 bases line up with TRBD1. Looked up from germline, CDR1 is SSHAT and CDR2 is FNYEAQ (reference sequence). This CDR3 contains 18 residues. Trimming took 2 bases from V and 2 from J; bases not matched to a gene: 12. CDR3 loop: CASSLLAISGTGQETQYF. The DNA read from the CDR3 is TGTGCCAGCAGCTTACTGGCCATTTCCGGGACAGGGCAAGAGACC.

This clone was counted at least ten times. The read terminates 3 residues ahead of where the CDR3 ends, so the germline J gene completes it. This sequence joins TRBV30 and TRBJ1-4; D is perhaps TRBD1 (5 bases). Germline V gene sequence: CDR1 GTSNPN, CDR2 SVGIG (reference sequence). V was pared by 0 bases and J by 8 bases, with 13 bases between. The CDR3 is made up of 14 amino acids. Here the CDR3 reads CAWSVVGLREKLFF. The covered CDR3 bases are TGTGCCTGGAGTGTCGTGGGGCTTCGGGAAAAA.

This clone was recorded many times. Other nucleotide sequences in the sample specify the same CDR3. This CDR3 is CASSPYPGTSGEASQETQYF. CDR3 DNA (partial): TGTGCCAGCTCACCCTACCCCGGGACTAGCGGAGAGGCGAGCCAAGAGACC. The chain uses TRBV18 and TRBJ2-5; 11 bases are shared with TRBD2. The read terminates 3 residues ahead of where the CDR3 ends, so the germline J gene completes it. V shed 3 bases and J 1 base; nucleotides not matched to a gene: 16. Germline CDR1 and CDR2: KGHSH and LQKENI. The CDR3 spans 20 residues.

This clone was counted many times. The CDR3 is cut off 3 residues early in the read; its end comes from the germline J gene. The chain employs TRBV7-6 and TRBJ2-1; 11 bases map to TRBD2. In germline, CDR1 is SGHVS, CDR2 FNYEAQ. The CDR3 sequence is 16 residues long. V was pared by 5 bases and J by 7 bases, with 10 bases of the junction left unmatched. The CDR3 protein is CASSATTSGVRNEQFF. The sequenced part of the CDR3 DNA is TGTGCCAGCAGCGCCACGACTAGCGGGGTCAGAAATGAG. The variable domain in full, with the rest retrieved from reference TRBV7-6 and TRBJ2-1, is GAGVSQSPRYKVTKRGQDVALRCDPISGHVSLYWYRQALGQGPEFLTYFNYEAQQDKSGLPNDRFSAERPEGSISTLTIQRTEQRDSAMYRCASSATTSGVRNEQFFGPGTRLTVL.

This clone turned up a few times. The read finishes 3 residues shy of the CDR3 end, and the germline J gene is used to complete it. The chain has TRBV20-1 and TRBJ1-5; 8 bases are a match to TRBD1. This CDR3 has 16 amino acids. From germline, CDR1 is DFQATT and CDR2 SNEGSKA (reference sequence). CDR3 protein: CSAPEANRGGYLPQHF. CDR3 DNA, as far as it was read: TGCAGTGCTCCGGAGGCGAACAGGGGGGGTTATCTTCCC.

This clone was seen at least ten times. The junction shows a germline mismatch at one end, possibly a read error. The CDR3 goes on 3 residues after the read ends, and that part is filled in from the germline J gene. V gene TRBV5-1 combines with J gene TRBJ2-3, with 9 bases aligning to TRBD2. The V gene's germline CDR1 is SGHRS and CDR2 YFSETQ. The CDR3 spans 16 residues. This CDR3 is CATSPPASGATDTQYF. The DNA read from the CDR3 is TGCGCCACCAGCCCCCCCGCTAGCGGGGCCACAGATACG.